A single T cell receptor (beta chain) is shown here with its context. This clone was observed a single time. Which antigen it targets is not known. No clone much larger than this one lies a single base away; base qualities are absent. The cohort consisted of hundreds of healthy bone marrow donors. At the time of sampling, every cohort member was nominally healthy, though immune exposures that went unrecorded were likely present. The donor tested CMV seronegative, placing the donor among the roughly 340 seronegative members of the cohort. A peripheral blood sample was collected from each donor, and TCR beta sequencing was performed on peripheral blood mononuclear cells. The Qiagen DNeasy Blood Extraction Kit was used to extract genomic DNA from the blood cell samples. The method behind the library was the immunoSEQ multiplex PCR assay. The multiplex PCR relied on a mix of 60 forward primers for TCR Vbeta segments and 13 reverse primers for TCR Jbeta segments. The CDR3 region of rearranged TCR beta genes was amplified from genomic DNA with a multiplex PCR assay. On the Illumina HiSeq System, the amplified TCR beta libraries were sequenced as 87-base-pair reads. The study's processing was this. A later analysis counted approximately 74 million unique TCR beta chains across the 670 or so repertoires, and roughly 11 million of these chains were shared by at least two donors. A nearest-neighbor algorithm error-corrected the raw reads and collapsed the reads into unique sequences, merging closely related sequences to remove PCR and sequencing errors. CDR3 sequences were aligned to IMGT reference sequences to assign V, D and J gene segments. For a sequence to be retained, a match of at least six nucleotides was required to both a V gene segment and a J gene segment. Rearrangements were called productive when the CDR3 lacked stop codons and stayed in frame with V and J; all others were non-productive. Following IMGT convention, CDR3 was defined as the stretch from the second conserved V-encoded cysteine up to the conserved J-encoded phenylalanine. The earlier analysis of fewer than 750 of the donors excluded sequences that lacked an unambiguous match to a single V gene segment. An earlier analysis of roughly 590 of the donors called V segments functional above 56.7% productive rearrangements and segregating when the between-donor standard deviation exceeded 5%. A statistical classification framework was developed to diagnose cytomegalovirus status using the catalog of TCR beta chain sequences. In a later analysis, TCR nucleotide sequences were compared against IMGT/GENE-DB human TR gene sequences so that V and J genes could be assigned. A later analysis assigned CDR3 sequences and most-parsimonious VDJ recombination scenarios with the TCRdist pipeline. A later analysis defined each TCR beta chain by its CDR3 amino acid sequence plus V-gene family, and excluded reads lacking a unique V-gene family. As a way to deal with suspected cross-contamination and a sequencing artifact, a later analysis dropped 450 to 700 nucleotide sequences that were highly shared and had low generation probability. A later analysis calculated a clonal expansion index for each public chain from normalized within-repertoire ranks of inferred template counts. In a later analysis, generation probabilities were computed using a VDJ recombination model fitted to out-of-frame rearrangements, and the results were checked against IGoR. In a later analysis, hypergeometric tests were used to score TCR-TCR, TCR-HLA and TCR-CMV co-occurrence, with a repertoire-size bias correction applied to TCR pairs. False discovery rates were estimated in a later analysis by permuting HLA or CMV assignments 20 times. In a later analysis, co-occurring TCRs were grouped using DBSCAN, and TCRdist sequence similarity was added for clustering within HLA-allele-positive subsets. Co-occurrence clustering excluded repertoires with fewer than 30,000 or more than 120,000 public chains, plus five with anomalous nucleotide sharing. The clones in this table, taken by TCRdb from immuneACCESS, are in-frame only. Not every clone is retained; where verified, under half of the shortfall comes from an unresolved V gene, and the cause of the rest is unknown. The V and J calls and clone size are taken from that table; D and trimming were inferred from the DNA. The sample profile shows approximately 120,000 clones; about three quarters of them were found once. 1.1% of the sample lies in the top ten.

This sample was included in a study of cytomegalovirus exposure and HLA in healthy donors (dated by TCRdb to 2016 to 2017). For context, the study as a whole: An earlier analysis of 587 of the donors reported approximately 280 Gb of sequence data and around 100 million unique TCR beta sequences obtained from about 180 million T cells. The study aimed to test whether cataloging public T cell receptors could reveal signatures of past pathogen exposure. Among about 400 genotyped donors of the cohort, an average of roughly 230,000 unique TCR beta nucleotide sequences was sequenced per donor, of which about 19% were non-productive. To predict cytomegalovirus infection status, the study combined high-throughput TCR immunosequencing, statistical association of individual TCRs with disease status, and machine learning. Of the approximately 400 genotyped donors, about 84% fell in the genetic ancestry cluster associated with self-reported Caucasian donors. Roughly 300 gigabases of sequencing data and 80 million or so unique TCR sequences were included in an early release covering around 650 HLA-typed donors. The number of donors typed differed by locus, with roughly 629-640 for A, B, C, DRB1 and DQB1, around 520 for DQA1, approximately 570 for DPA1, and 472 for DPB1. Both class I and class II loci were covered by HLA typing, at four-digit resolution. Four to six DR-DQ haplotypes were handled as single units for association and clustering, since linkage in the cohort was strong. Along with the approximately 700-subject first cohort, a separate validation cohort of over a hundred different subjects was used. All discovery cohort repertoires had been generated using a single sequencing platform. Genome-wide SNP genotypes for about three fifths of the roughly 700 donors were used in a later genetic analysis, which treated that subset as a discovery cohort. To study patterns of TCR occurrence, a later analysis re-analyzed previously published TCR beta repertoires from just over 650 donors and added high-resolution HLA genotyping. Donor age, sex, ethnicity and CMV serostatus were compiled alongside the repertoire data. To decide whether each TCR beta V gene segment behaved as functional or pseudogenic, an earlier analysis of over 500 of the donors relied on high-throughput TCR beta sequencing. The T cell repertoires of about 700 subjects were profiled by immunosequencing and related to cytomegalovirus serostatus. The later analysis used no new phenotypic data to find candidate immune exposures, relying instead on TCR beta sequences and their occurrence across donors.

What the study reported, not specific to this receptor: A further reported finding was that TCR beta sequences accurately predicted the HLA-A and HLA-B alleles for most subjects in the first cohort. Assigning TCR associations to individual alleles was difficult when HLA alleles, especially DR and DQ, strongly co-occurred. In vitro tests confirmed that three of the cytomegalovirus-associated TCR beta chains recognize cytomegalovirus antigens. Compared with equally common non-associated chains, HLA-associated TCR beta chains in a later analysis were more clonally expanded and had lower generation probabilities. Cytomegalovirus status was reported to be diagnosed by the classifier with high specificity and sensitivity in both the original and validation cohorts. The presence/absence analyses assumed that sequencing depth was roughly uniform across donors, and that assumption may not be true. Immune exposure information for the cohort was limited to CMV serostatus. In a later analysis, the rate of TCR association differed among HLA loci, with DRB1 alleles having the most associated TCRs and HLA-C alleles having the fewest. Most TCR sequences were observed very rarely across donors, whereas some public TCRs were present in many individuals. The study listed 170 or so TCR beta chains as associated with cytomegalovirus. An association between a missense DCLRE1C variant and V-gene and J-gene trimming of TCR beta chains was found in a later genetic analysis and replicated in an independent cohort. At a false discovery rate of 0.05, a later analysis linked about 16,000 TCR beta sequences to specific HLA alleles. Linkage disequilibrium might explain the correlated functional status among segregating V segments, but an unknown experimental factor could not be excluded. Some IMGT-functional V segments, including TRBV6-2 and TRBV6-3, could not be distinguished by the 87-base-pair reads and were therefore excluded. Most CMV-associated TCR beta chains appeared to be HLA-restricted in a later analysis, and the HLA associations seemed to be driven largely by CMV exposure. In an earlier analysis of approximately 590 of the donors, most TCR beta V segments were observed in productive rearrangements about 87% or about 30% of the time, broadly matching IMGT annotations. Approximately 18 rarely observed V segments, including chromosome 9 orphons, were excluded from the earlier analysis of 550 to 700 of the donors because counts were too low. The authors suggested that the approach could potentially be extended to other disease states and immunological phenotypes. Compared with the roughly 720-donor mean, donors in an Asian-associated ancestry cluster had fewer N-insertions in productive TCRs, according to a later genetic analysis. Because some donors lacked HLA typing at each locus, the association tests relied only on the typed subset. According to a later analysis, parvovirus B19, influenza, CMV and Epstein-Barr virus appeared linked to several top co-occurrence clusters. Only TCR beta chains were sequenced in this cohort, and the absence of alpha or paired-chain data limited detectable features. A cluster of highly shared sequence variants was judged likely to represent a technical artifact of the sequencing pipeline.

Spanning cysteine to phenylalanine, the CDR3 consists of 15 amino acids. Just CDR3 DNA is preserved here, 45 bases in frame from base 1. The germline V gene (reference sequence) supplies CDR1 LNHDA and CDR2 SQIVND. V is pruned by 10 bases and J by 1 base, leaving 10 bases of the junction without a gene match. The source is a woman aged 25 to 39 in good health and CMV-seronegative. This receptor chain uses TRBV19 and TRBJ1-2, with TRBD1 identical over 9 junction bases. The sequencing input was PBMCs. The sequenced DNA: TGTGCCACTTTCTGGGACAGGGATTTTAACTATGGCTACACCTTC. It specifies CATFWDRDFNYGYTF.